What follows is one TCR beta chain and its context. Its specificity is unknown. The PCR employed 60 Vbeta primers together with 13 Jbeta primers. Data came from immunoSEQ multiplex PCR; TCRdb stores just in-frame clones and leaves some out. The data contain 100,000 to 150,000 clones, 84% of them seen just once; the ten biggest clones take up under 3.5%. The CDR3 runs 12 residues. The germline V gene has CDR1 MNHEY and CDR2 SMNVEV (reference sequence). V trimming: 9 bases; J trimming: 5 bases; junction bases outside the gene matches: 2. The sample is drawn from a study of cytomegalovirus exposure and HLA in healthy donors. Study-level points and caveats: Equally common other TCR beta chains were less clonally expanded than HLA-associated ones, a later analysis found. DRB1 had the most TCR associations and HLA-C the fewest, a later analysis found, with rates varying by HLA locus. Judged likely to be a sequencing artifact was a cluster of highly shared sequence variants.

Source material: PBMCs. The chain uses TRBV27 and TRBJ2-7, with 12 positions matching TRBD2. The sequence came from a man aged 45-65 years in good health and CMV-seronegative. DNA of the CDR3: TGTGCCAGTGGACTAGCGGGGAACGAGCAGTACTTC. Translation gives CASGLAGNEQYF.